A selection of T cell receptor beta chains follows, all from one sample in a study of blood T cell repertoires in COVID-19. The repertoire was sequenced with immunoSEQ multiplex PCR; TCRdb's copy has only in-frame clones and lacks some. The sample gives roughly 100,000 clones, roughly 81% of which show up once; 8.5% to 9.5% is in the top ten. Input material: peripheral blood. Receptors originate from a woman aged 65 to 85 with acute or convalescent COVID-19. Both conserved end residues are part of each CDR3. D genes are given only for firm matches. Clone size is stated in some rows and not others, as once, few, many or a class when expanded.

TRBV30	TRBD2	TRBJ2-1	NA	CAWTSGTSYNEQFF	TGTGCCTGGACTAGCGGGACCTCCTACAATGAGCAGTTCTTC
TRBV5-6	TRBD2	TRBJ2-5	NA	CASSQVQRGETQYF	TGTGCCAGCAGCCAAGTGCAGCGGGGAGAGACCCAGTACTTC
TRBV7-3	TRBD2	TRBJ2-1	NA	CASSETSGRANEQFF	TGTGCCAGCAGCGAGACTAGCGGGAGGGCCAATGAGCAGTTCTTC
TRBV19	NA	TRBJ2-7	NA	CASRPRGRAFGEQYF	TGTGCCAGTAGACCCAGGGGCAGGGCCTTCGGCGAGCAGTACTTC
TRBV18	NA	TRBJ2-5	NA	CASSPSQETQYF	TGTGCCAGCTCACCCTCCCAAGAGACCCAGTACTTC
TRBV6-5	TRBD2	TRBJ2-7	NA	CASSPLREGPYEQYF	TGTGCCAGCAGCCCCCTGCGGGAGGGCCCGTACGAGCAGTACTTC
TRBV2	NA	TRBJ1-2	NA	CASSDGVGGIYGYTF	TGTGCCAGCAGTGATGGGGTGGGAGGGATTTATGGCTACACCTTC
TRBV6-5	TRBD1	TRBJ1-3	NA	CASSPGTGGNTIYF	TGTGCCAGCAGTCCCGGGACAGGTGGCAACACCATATATTTT
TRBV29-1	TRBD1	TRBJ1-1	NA	CSAKGQGLSEAFF	TGCAGCGCCAAAGGACAGGGACTATCCGAAGCTTTCTTT
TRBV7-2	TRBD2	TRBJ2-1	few	CASSWLADFDNEQFF	TGTGCCAGCAGCTGGCTAGCGGATTTTGACAATGAGCAGTTCTTC
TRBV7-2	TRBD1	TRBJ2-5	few	CASSKWDSGETQYF	TGTGCCAGCAGCAAGTGGGACAGTGGAGAGACCCAGTACTTC
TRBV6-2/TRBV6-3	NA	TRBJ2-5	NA	CASSSPFAEETQYF	TGTGCCAGCAGTTCCCCATTCGCAGAAGAGACCCAGTACTTC
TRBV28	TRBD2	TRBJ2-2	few	CASSFLTSGGAGELFF	TGTGCCAGCAGTTTTTTGACTAGCGGGGGGGCCGGGGAGCTGTTTTTT
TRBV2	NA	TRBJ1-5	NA	CASSESRGNQPQHF	TGTGCCAGCAGTGAGTCCAGGGGTAATCAGCCCCAGCATTTT
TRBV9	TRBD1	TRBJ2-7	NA	CASSSGTGEQYF	TGTGCCAGCAGCTCAGGGACAGGCGAGCAGTACTTC
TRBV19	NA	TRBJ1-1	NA	CASSTTGNTEAFF	TGTGCCAGTAGTACAACAGGGAACACTGAAGCTTTCTTT
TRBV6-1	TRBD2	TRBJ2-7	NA	CASSRTSGRSEEQYF	TGTGCCAGCAGCAGGACTAGCGGGAGGTCGGAGGAGCAGTACTTC
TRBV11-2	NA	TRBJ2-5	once	CASSPLGGKETQYF	TGTGCCAGCAGCCCCCTCGGGGGTAAAGAGACCCAGTACTTC